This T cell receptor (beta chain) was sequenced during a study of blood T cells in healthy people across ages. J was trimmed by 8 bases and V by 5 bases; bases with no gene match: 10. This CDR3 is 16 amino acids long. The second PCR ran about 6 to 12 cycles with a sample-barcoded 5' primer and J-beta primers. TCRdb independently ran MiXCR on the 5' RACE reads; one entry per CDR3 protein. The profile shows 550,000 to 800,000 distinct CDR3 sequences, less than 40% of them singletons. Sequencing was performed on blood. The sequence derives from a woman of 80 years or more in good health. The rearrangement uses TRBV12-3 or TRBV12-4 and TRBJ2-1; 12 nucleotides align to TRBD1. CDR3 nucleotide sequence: TGTGCCAGCAGTCACCCGGGACAGGGGGCGGAGGATGAGCAGTTCTTC. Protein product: CASSHPGQGAEDEQFF.